One and the same sample provided the 4 T cell receptor beta chains below, sequenced in a study of cytomegalovirus exposure and HLA in healthy donors (dated by TCRdb to about 2017). The library was generated by the immunoSEQ multiplex PCR assay. Entries here come from immuneACCESS through TCRdb and include only in-frame sequences with V and J called. Some clones fail to appear in such tables; in the studies checked, an unresolved V gene covers under half of the shortfall, and the cause of the remainder is unknown. The sample has some 330,000 clones on record, 70% to 90% of them singletons. The ten largest clones capture roughly 0.8% of the sample. The sample comprised PBMCs. These receptors were obtained from a woman between 18 and 29 years old in good health and CMV-seronegative.

This chain joins TRBV27 and TRBJ1-4; no firm D call. Trimming took off 4 bases at V and 3 bases at J, with 6 bases between the two ends. Germline CDR1 MNHEY, CDR2 SMNVEV (reference sequence). This CDR3 is built from 13 residues. The CDR3: CASSWAPNEKLFF. The DNA for the CDR3 is TGTGCCAGCAGTTGGGCCCCTAATGAAAAACTGTTTTTT. Full variable domain (remainder filled in from reference TRBV27 and TRBJ1-4): EAQVTQNPRYLITVTGKKLTVTCSQNMNHEYMSWYRQDPGLGLRQIYYSMNVEVTDKGDVPEGYKVSRKEKRNFPLILESPSPNQTSLYFCASSWAPNEKLFFGSGTQLSVL.

The chain combines TRBV9 with TRBJ2-1; 8 bases match TRBD1. CDR1 is SGDLS, CDR2 YYNGEE, per germline. The trim removed 3 bases at V and 5 bases at J, leaving 4 bases unmatched. This CDR3 is 14 amino acids long. In nucleotides, the CDR3 is TGTGCCAGCAGCGCACCGGACAGGGACAATGAGCAGTTCTTC. Its protein is CASSAPDRDNEQFF.

This clone was seen only once. The chain links TRBV6-1 to TRBJ2-5; 7 nucleotides line up with TRBD1. The ends lost 2 bases at V and 3 bases at J; junction bases unmatched: 3. The CDR3 extends over 14 amino acids. From germline, CDR1 is MNHNS and CDR2 SASEGT. The CDR3 sequence is CASSEQGEKETQYF. In DNA form, the CDR3 reads TGTGCCAGCAGTGAACAGGGGGAAAAAGAGACCCAGTACTTC.

J is TRBJ2-5 and V is TRBV2; 8 nucleotides match TRBD2. Losses at the gene ends were 7 bases for V and 5 bases for J; bases not matched to a gene: 6. The CDR3 extends over 13 amino acids. The germline CDR1 and CDR2 sequences are SNHLY and FYNNEI. CDR3 protein: CASTRGGGETQYF. For the CDR3, the DNA is TGTGCCAGCACCCGGGGCGGGGGGGAGACCCAGTACTTC. The variable domain in full, with the rest retrieved from reference TRBV2 and TRBJ2-5, is EPEVTQTPSHQVTQMGQEVILRCVPISNHLYFYWYRQILGQKVEFLVSFYNNEISEKSEIFDDQFSVERPDGSNFTLKIRSTKLEDSAMYFCASTRGGGETQYFGPGTRLLVL.